This TCR beta chain stems from a study of PD-L1 blockade in urothelial cancer (dated by TCRdb to about 2017). In terms of the full investigation: All patients started therapy in about 2014 and received atezolizumab 1,200 mg intravenously every 3 weeks. About 90% of the roughly 30 patients were identified as males with urothelial cancer of bladder origin, and a prior smoking history was reported by 18 of 29 patients. An ECOG performance status of 0 or 1 was recorded for the patients, and 0 to 3 prior chemotherapy regimens had been received by the patients. Blood samples were analyzed at two time points: 3 weeks after treatment start (second dose) and 6 weeks after treatment start. A median of roughly 140,000 T cells and roughly 80,000 unique TCRs was obtained from blood samples, and a median clonality of roughly 0.08 was observed. An exploratory multi-omic analysis was conducted of the somatic, immune and clinical correlates of response to PD-L1 blockade with atezolizumab in urothelial cancer. Pretreatment tumor samples, along with matched peripheral blood serially collected before and after atezolizumab treatment, were subjected to TCR sequencing. Progression-free survival longer than 6 months counted as durable clinical benefit, and TCR features were additionally tested against both progression-free and overall survival. In the same patients who had TCR sequencing, pretreatment tumors also underwent whole exome sequencing and RNA sequencing. Ten or so patients reached durable clinical benefit, while fewer than 25 patients did not. Twenty-nine patients had pretreatment blood TCR-seq, about 24 had at least one posttreatment blood collection, and about 24 had tumor TCR-seq.

About this clone itself: Its antigen is still unknown. No base-level quality is on record; no much larger clone is a single base apart.

Points the paper makes about the study in general: Patients with durable benefit showed greater expansion of tumor-associated TCR clones in peripheral blood 3 weeks after starting treatment (n of about 22, p = 0.022). A pretreatment peripheral blood TCR clonality below the median was linked to improved progression-free and overall survival. Small sample size (n ≈ 30) and many exploratory analyses mean the results are intended to be hypothesis-generating.

Each PCR received spiked-in synthetic TCR analog templates so that absolute template abundance could be estimated from read counts. Using the immunoSEQ assay, TCRbeta CDR3 regions were amplified from genomic DNA with bias-controlled V and J gene primers. Rearranged TCRbeta segments were sequenced at approximately 20X coverage. Processing in the source paper ran as follows. Sequencing errors were corrected by clustering and CDR3s were annotated against IMGT to assign V, D and J genes. Only productive TCRbeta rearrangements were used in downstream analyses, excluding out-of-frame or stop-codon sequences. Clonality was computed as one minus Shannon entropy normalized by the log of the number of unique productive sequences. Fisher's exact test with Benjamini-Hochberg correction, using a cutoff of adjusted p below 0.01, was how clones that differed between time points or between blood and tumor were identified. In TCRdb, the immuneACCESS table is reduced to in-frame sequences with V and J assigned. These tables do not hold every clone; where another copy was compared, an unresolved V gene accounts for under half, and the others remain unexplained. Clone size and the V and J calls come from that table; the DNA yielded D and trimming. This sample lists some 56,000 clones; approximately 83% were detected once. 15% to 18% of the sample lies in the top ten.

Trimmed from V: 2 bases; trimmed from J: 5 bases; junction bases lacking a gene match: 5. The cysteine opens and the phenylalanine closes a CDR3 of 16 amino acids. CDR3 DNA is the only sequence kept; it has 48 bases, read in frame from the first base. According to the germline V gene, CDR1 reads KGHSH and CDR2 reads LQKENI. Taken with the paper, the label for time point translates to: pretreatment peripheral blood. The cohort comprised about 30 patients with locally advanced or metastatic urothelial carcinoma treated at Memorial Sloan Kettering on a trial protocol. Peripheral blood mononuclear cells were collected pretreatment and during treatment, with between 1 and 8 total time points obtained per patient. The Qiagen DNeasy Blood extraction kit was used to purify genomic DNA from total PBMCs and from tumor samples. Collected pretreatment and during treatment, PBMCs were isolated and stored as previously described.

This sequence originates from a man between 70 and 80 years old with urothelial cancer. The V gene is TRBV18 and the J gene is TRBJ2-1, with 11 central nucleotides matching TRBD2. Sequencing was performed on PBMCs, taken around atezolizumab (anti-PD-L1) treatment. The CDR3 protein: CASSPRLAGKDNEQFF. The nucleotide sequence reads TGTGCCAGCTCACCAAGACTAGCGGGGAAGGACAATGAGCAGTTCTTC.